Listed below are T cell receptor beta chains from one sample, sequenced in a study of T cell responses to AZD1222 COVID-19 vaccine. Assay: immunoSEQ multiplex PCR; the TCRdb copy retains only in-frame clones and omits some. The sample includes 100,000 to 140,000 clones, around 90% of them seen just once. Sequencing was performed on peripheral blood, taken on day 0 of AZD1222 vaccination. The receptor set was obtained from an adult in good health. Both conserved end residues are part of each CDR3. The D gene is left open where the match is weak. Rows may omit the clone size; those that give it use once, few, many or a size class.

CDR3 protein	CDR3 DNA	J gene	D gene	clone size	V gene
CASSLASGRDNEQFF	TGTGCCAGCAGCTTGGCTAGCGGGAGGGACAATGAGCAGTTCTTC	TRBJ2-1	TRBD2	once	TRBV5-4
CASSLLAGFGTEAFF	TGTGCCAGCAGCTTATTGGCAGGTTTTGGGACTGAAGCTTTCTTT	TRBJ1-1	NA	NA	TRBV7-6
CASSQEMTGYGYTF	TGTGCCAGCAGCCAAGAGATGACGGGCTATGGCTACACCTTC	TRBJ1-2	NA	NA	TRBV4-2
CASSPHPGGSNQPQHF	TGTGCCAGCAGTCCCCATCCGGGGGGCAGCAATCAGCCCCAGCATTTT	TRBJ1-5	NA	NA	TRBV27
CASREGKGQSPLHF	TGTGCCAGCAGGGAGGGAAAGGGGCAGTCACCCCTCCACTTT	TRBJ1-6	NA	NA	TRBV2
CASSQEYVNEQFF	TGCGCCAGCAGCCAAGAATACGTCAATGAGCAGTTCTTC	TRBJ2-1	NA	NA	TRBV4-1
CASSERDTQYF	TGCGCCAGCAGTGAGCGTGATACGCAGTATTTT	TRBJ2-3	NA	NA	TRBV10-2
CASSQDTAFSGANVLTF	TGCGCCAGCAGCCAAGATACGGCTTTCTCTGGGGCCAACGTCCTGACTTTC	TRBJ2-6	NA	NA	TRBV4-3
CARVNRDTLSNQPQHF	TGTGCCAGGGTAAACCGGGACACGTTAAGCAATCAGCCCCAGCATTTT	TRBJ1-5	NA	few	TRBV6-4
CARTGGASELYGYTF	TGTGCCAGAACAGGGGGCGCTTCAGAATTGTATGGCTACACCTTC	TRBJ1-2	TRBD1	few	TRBV2
CASSEGSTFIQDF	TGTGCCAGCAGTGAAGGTTCCACGTTCATACAGGACTTC	TRBJ2-4	NA	once	TRBV2
CASSFPGRRLDANTIYF	TGTGCCAGCAGCTTCCCCGGACGTAGGCTCGATGCGAACACCATATATTTT	TRBJ1-3	NA	NA	TRBV7-8
CASSSTGDSSYEQYF	TGTGCCAGCAGTTCGACAGGCGATAGCTCCTACGAGCAGTACTTC	TRBJ2-7	NA	NA	TRBV28
CASSQDPQGFNSPLHF	TGTGCCAGCAGCCAAGATCCCCAGGGATTTAATTCACCCCTCCACTTT	TRBJ1-6	NA	NA	TRBV3-1/TRBV3-2
CASSPLGPGLATETQYF	TGTGCCAGCAGCCCATTAGGCCCGGGACTAGCTACCGAGACCCAGTACTTC	TRBJ2-5	TRBD2	NA	TRBV2
CASSVGPTNTEAFF	TGTGCCAGCAGCGTAGGTCCCACTAACACTGAAGCTTTCTTT	TRBJ1-1	NA	NA	TRBV9
CASSLGAGDGYTF	TGCGCCAGCAGCTTGGGAGCAGGGGATGGCTACACCTTC	TRBJ1-2	NA	NA	TRBV5-1
CATSRDPGTEAFF	TGTGCCACCAGCAGAGATCCAGGGACCGAAGCTTTCTTT	TRBJ1-1	NA	NA	TRBV15
CSVEVALWDQYF	TGCAGCGTTGAAGTGGCCCTCTGGGACCAGTACTTC	TRBJ2-5	NA	NA	TRBV29-1
CASSYRATSYNEQFF	TGTGCCAGCAGTTACCGTGCGACTAGCTACAATGAGCAGTTCTTC	TRBJ2-1	NA	NA	TRBV6-5
CASSEYRGGNQPQHF	TGTGCCAGCAGCGAATACAGGGGTGGCAATCAGCCCCAGCATTTT	TRBJ1-5	TRBD1	many	TRBV6-2/TRBV6-3
CASSRDRRNSPLHF	TGTGCCAGCTCACGGGACAGGAGGAATTCACCCCTCCACTTT	TRBJ1-6	TRBD1	few	TRBV18
CASSFPFWDKISQETQYF	TGTGCCAGCAGCTTCCCCTTCTGGGACAAGATATCTCAAGAGACCCAGTACTTC	TRBJ2-5	NA	few	TRBV11-2
CASSSVWHYSYEQYF	TGTGCCAGCAGCTCGGTATGGCACTACTCCTACGAGCAGTACTTC	TRBJ2-7	NA	NA	TRBV28
CASSSGTDSTDTQYF	TGTGCCAGCAGTAGCGGGACGGATAGCACAGATACGCAGTATTTT	TRBJ2-3	TRBD2	NA	TRBV6-2/TRBV6-3
CASSLGPLPPYGGGNEQFF	TGTGCCAGCAGCTTAGGACCTCTTCCGCCTTACGGGGGGGGCAATGAGCAGTTCTTC	TRBJ2-1	TRBD2	NA	TRBV7-2
CASSLDSSRDPSF	TGTGCCAGCAGCTTAGATAGTAGCAGAGATCCCTCCTTC	TRBJ2-7	NA	NA	TRBV11-2
CASSQATQETQYF	TGCGCCAGCAGCCAAGCGACTCAGGAGACCCAGTACTTC	TRBJ2-5	NA	NA	TRBV4-1
CASSGRTGGKTSGYTF	TGTGCCAGCAGTGGGCGGACAGGGGGCAAGACAAGTGGCTACACCTTC	TRBJ1-2	TRBD1	NA	TRBV25-1
CATSREREGLGIAKNIQYF	TGTGCCACCAGCAGGGAGCGGGAGGGCCTGGGGATAGCCAAAAACATTCAGTACTTC	TRBJ2-4	TRBD2	NA	TRBV15
CASSLSGGGGNTIYF	TGTGCCAGCAGTTTATCTGGAGGAGGAGGAAACACCATATATTTT	TRBJ1-3	NA	NA	TRBV28
CASSRQTSLYGYTF	TGTGCCAGCAGTCGACAGACGTCCCTCTATGGCTACACCTTC	TRBJ1-2	NA	NA	TRBV2
CASSLEPGDTEAFF	TGTGCCAGCAGCTTAGAGCCGGGGGACACTGAAGCTTTCTTT	TRBJ1-1	NA	NA	TRBV7-9
CATSREGSPGNTIYF	TGTGCCACCAGCAGAGAAGGGAGTCCTGGAAACACCATATATTTT	TRBJ1-3	NA	NA	TRBV15
CSAKGQTPIMNTEAFF	TGCAGCGCAAAGGGGCAGACACCCATCATGAACACTGAAGCTTTCTTT	TRBJ1-1	NA	NA	TRBV29-1
CASSLDGGSYEQYF	TGTGCCAGCAGCTTGGATGGGGGAAGTTACGAGCAGTACTTC	TRBJ2-7	NA	NA	TRBV5-5
CASRLGQGTEQYF	TGCGCCAGCCGCTTGGGACAGGGGACCGAGCAGTACTTC	TRBJ2-7	TRBD1	few	TRBV5-1
CASSRTGNENQPQHF	TGTGCCAGCAGCCGGACAGGGAACGAAAATCAGCCCCAGCATTTT	TRBJ1-5	TRBD1	once	TRBV3-1/TRBV3-2
CASSPQARGGQETQYF	TGTGCCAGCTCACCCCAGGCTAGGGGTGGCCAAGAGACCCAGTACTTC	TRBJ2-5	NA	NA	TRBV18
CASSELGVSTDTQYF	TGTGCCAGCAGTGAACTCGGGGTTAGCACAGATACGCAGTATTTT	TRBJ2-3	NA	NA	TRBV2
CASSQSNSYEQYF	TGTGCCAGCAGTCAGTCAAACTCCTACGAGCAGTACTTC	TRBJ2-7	NA	NA	TRBV12-3/TRBV12-4
CASINSWLNTEAFF	TGTGCCAGCATTAACAGCTGGTTGAACACTGAAGCTTTCTTT	TRBJ1-1	NA	NA	TRBV6-5
CAWRSGGNTEAFF	TGTGCCTGGAGGTCGGGGGGGAACACTGAAGCTTTCTTT	TRBJ1-1	NA	NA	TRBV30
CATSRDDRAPLHF	TGTGCCACCAGCAGAGATGACAGGGCACCCCTCCACTTT	TRBJ1-6	TRBD1	NA	TRBV15
CASSISGLAGVFEQFF	TGTGCCAGCAGCATATCAGGACTAGCGGGAGTCTTTGAGCAGTTCTTC	TRBJ2-1	TRBD2	NA	TRBV9
CASTTSGQGAYIYGYTF	TGTGCCAGCACGACCAGCGGCCAGGGGGCGTATATCTATGGCTACACCTTC	TRBJ1-2	TRBD1	NA	TRBV7-2
CASSIPTGNTGELFF	TGTGCCAGTAGTATCCCGACCGGGAACACCGGGGAGCTGTTTTTT	TRBJ2-2	NA	once	TRBV19
CATSRDMGDGANVLTF	TGTGCCACCAGCAGAGATATGGGTGATGGGGCCAACGTCCTGACTTTC	TRBJ2-6	NA	NA	TRBV15